This entry lists 8 T cell receptor beta chains sequenced from one sample in a study of cytomegalovirus exposure and HLA in healthy donors. The PCR ran on 60 Vbeta and 13 Jbeta primers. Sequencing used immunoSEQ multiplex PCR; TCRdb keeps in-frame clones, though not all of them. Altogether 180,000 or so clones are present, 82% being singletons, with the ten largest covering 1.5% to 1.7%. Sample: PBMCs. Every receptor here comes from a man in his forties or fifties in good health and CMV-seronegative.

The rearrangement uses TRBV7-9 and TRBJ2-2, with D hard to call. The germline CDR1 and CDR2 sequences are SEHNR and FQNEAQ (reference sequence). The CDR3 runs to 11 residues. Trimming took 5 bases from V and 4 from J, leaving 2 bases between them. This chain's CDR3 is CASSRTGELFF. In DNA form, the CDR3 reads TGTGCCAGCAGCCGCACCGGGGAGCTGTTTTTT.

This clone has a handful of counts. The chain couples TRBV7-2 to TRBJ1-5; possibly TRBD1 for D (5 bases). CDR3 size: 15 residues. V was trimmed by 4 bases and J by 6 bases, leaving 16 bases between them. Germline-derived CDR1 and CDR2 are SGHTA and FQGNSA. The CDR3 loop is CASSSRVGAGQPQHF. DNA for the CDR3: TGTGCCAGCAGCTCTCGTGTAGGGGCAGGTCAGCCCCAGCATTTT. Full variable domain (outside the CDR3, taken from reference TRBV7-2 and TRBJ1-5): GAGVSQSPSNKVTEKGKDVELRCDPISGHTALYWYRQSLGQGLEFLIYFQGNSAPDKSGLPSDRFSAERTGGSVSTLTIQRTQQEDSAVYLCASSSRVGAGQPQHFGDGTRLSIL.

This clone has just a few counts. This chain joins TRBV6-5 and TRBJ2-1, with TRBD2 matching over 8 bases. The CDR3 is made up of 15 amino acids. Germline loops: CDR1 MNHEY, CDR2 SVGAGI. V trimming: 0 bases; J trimming: 7 bases; junction bases outside the gene matches: 5. The CDR3 loop reads CASSYSGAGGNEQFF. CDR3 in DNA: TGTGCCAGCAGTTACTCGGGGGCGGGAGGTAATGAGCAGTTCTTC.

This chain's CDR3 is CASSLGQGANQPQHF. In nucleotides, the CDR3 is TGTGCCAGCAGCTTGGGACAGGGCGCCAATCAGCCCCAGCATTTT. This sequence joins TRBV5-5 and TRBJ1-5, with 7 bases lining up with TRBD1. In germline, CDR1 is SGHKS, CDR2 YYEKEE (reference sequence). The trim removed 0 bases at V and 3 bases at J, leaving 3 bases unmatched. The CDR3 extends over 15 amino acids.

This clone showed up just a few times. The chain recombines TRBV6-1 with TRBJ2-1; 7 positions agree with TRBD2. This CDR3 spans 16 amino acids. V trimming: 4 bases; J trimming: 0 bases; junction bases outside the gene matches: 6. The germline V gene has CDR1 MNHNS and CDR2 SASEGT. CDR3 coding DNA: TGTGCCAGCAGTGTTACCGGGACTACCTCCTACAATGAGCAGTTCTTC. Its translation: CASSVTGTTSYNEQFF.

The rearrangement uses TRBV5-4 and TRBJ2-1; TRBD1 might be the D (6 bases). CDR1 is SGHNT, CDR2 YYREEE, per germline (reference sequence). The CDR3 sequence is 15 residues long. Trimming removed 2 bases at V and 3 bases at J, with 12 bases between. In DNA, the CDR3 is TGTGCCAGCAGCTTTTGGGACACAAGCTACAATGAGCAGTTCTTC. Its protein is CASSFWDTSYNEQFF.

The J gene is TRBJ2-7, the V gene TRBV28, with D possibly matching TRBD1 (6 bases). The CDR3 has 13 residues. Trimming removed 7 bases at V and 2 bases at J, with 12 bases between. CDR1 and CDR2 from the germline V gene are MDHEN and SYDVKM. The CDR3 DNA is TGTGCCAGCACCTCACAGGGAACCTACGAGCAGTACTTC. Translated, it gives CASTSQGTYEQYF.

This clone turned up a few times. The rearrangement links TRBV7-3 to TRBJ1-2, with D perhaps matching TRBD1 (6 bases). Trimming cost V 5 bases and J 7 bases, with 20 bases left between them. This CDR3 is 15 amino acids long. Germline V lookup: CDR1 SGHTA, CDR2 FQGTGA. This CDR3 reads CASSPDQTGSSGYTF. CDR3 coding DNA: TGTGCCAGCAGCCCGGACCAAACAGGGTCTTCTGGCTACACCTTC.